Listed here is a single T cell receptor (beta chain). Its antigen is as yet unknown. The source of the sample is a study of cytomegalovirus exposure and HLA in healthy donors. Study-wide findings and caveats: HLA allele associations emerged for some 16,000 TCR beta sequences in a later analysis, at 0.05 false discovery rate.

Germline V gene sequence: CDR1 SGDLS, CDR2 YYNGEE. V gave up 6 bases and J gave up 0 bases, with 10 bases separating them. The length of the CDR3 is 14 residues. Primers included in the PCR were 60 Vbeta and 13 Jbeta primers. The protocol was immunoSEQ multiplex PCR, while the TCRdb copy is restricted to in-frame clones and leaves out a portion. Among approximately 240,000 clones listed, around 80% were seen once. The genes are TRBV9 and TRBJ1-3; D is undetermined. This clonotype was sampled from a woman aged 35 to 49 in good health and CMV-seropositive. Specimen: PBMCs. The CDR3 coding sequence is TGTGCCAGCACGATTTTTAGCTCTGGAAACACCATATATTTT. Protein product: CASTIFSSGNTIYF. Combining the CDR3 with reference TRBV9 and TRBJ1-3 gives the whole variable domain DSGVTQTPKHLITATGQRVTLRCSPRSGDLSVYWYQQSLDQGLQFLIQYYNGEERAKGNILERFSAQQFPDLHSELNLSSLELGDSALYFCASTIFSSGNTIYFGEGSWLTVV.